The entry that follows covers one T cell receptor (beta chain) sequence. Trimming took 1 base from V and 2 from J, leaving 9 bases between them. Germline V gives CDR1 SNHLY, CDR2 FYNNEI. This CDR3 comprises 15 residues. As processed by the authors: Amplification of reference gene primers provided the estimated nucleated cell counts. Method: immunoSEQ multiplex PCR; TCRdb's copy keeps in-frame clones and lacks some. V and J calls and clone size follow that table, whereas D and trimming were derived from the DNA. The sample lists about 180,000 clones, 86% seen once, with 8% to 10% in the top ten. This sample was taken from a study of blood T cell repertoires in COVID-19.

Sequences were obtained from PBMCs or T cells enriched from blood (not recorded which). The sequence was collected from a woman in her twenties or thirties who had recovered from COVID-19. The chain carries TRBV2 and TRBJ1-5; D gene uncertain. This CDR3 reads CASSEEVQGNQPQHF. CDR3 nucleotide sequence: TGTGCCAGCAGTGAAGAGGTTCAGGGCAATCAGCCCCAGCATTTT.